A selection of T cell receptor beta chains follows, all from one sample in a study of TIL therapy for anti-PD-1-resistant metastatic lung cancer. Libraries were prepared by immunoSEQ multiplex PCR; TCRdb keeps only in-frame clonotypes and omits some of them. The data hold 30,000 or so clones, with 60% to 80% observed a single time. This sample comprised blood, obtained at baseline. Receptors were obtained from a woman aged 30-85 years with non-small cell lung cancer. Each CDR3 is given with its conserved first and last residue. A D gene is named only where the DNA matches it firmly. Clone size is stated in some rows and not others, as once, few, many or a class when expanded.

J: TRBJ2-7; size: NA; V: TRBV6-1; D: NA; DNA: TGTGCCAGCAGTGAAGCTATTGGGGGGATCCCCTACGAGCAGTACTTC; CDR3: CASSEAIGGIPYEQYF
J: TRBJ2-2; size: NA; V: TRBV11-2; D: NA; DNA: TGTGCCAGCAGCTTAGATTTAGGAGGGTCCTCCGGGGAGCTGTTTTTT; CDR3: CASSLDLGGSSGELFF
J: TRBJ2-7; size: NA; V: TRBV29-1; D: NA; DNA: TGCAGCGTTGGTCTGGCTTACGAGCAGTACTTC; CDR3: CSVGLAYEQYF
J: TRBJ1-1; size: NA; V: TRBV18; D: NA; DNA: TGTGCCAGCTCAGAGACGAGGACGGTGTTGGGCACTGAAGCTTTCTTT; CDR3: CASSETRTVLGTEAFF
J: TRBJ2-1; size: NA; V: TRBV6-1; D: TRBD2; DNA: TGTGCCAGCAGTTCGGGACTAGCACTTTACAATGAGCAGTTCTTC; CDR3: CASSSGLALYNEQFF
J: TRBJ2-2; size: NA; V: TRBV9; D: TRBD2; DNA: TGTGCCAGCAGCTACCGGGACTACCTCACTAACACCGGGGAGCTGTTTTTT; CDR3: CASSYRDYLTNTGELFF
J: TRBJ2-3; size: NA; V: TRBV14; D: NA; DNA: TGTGCCAGCAGCCAAGATCTCGGGCTGGGCACAGATACGCAGTATTTT; CDR3: CASSQDLGLGTDTQYF
J: TRBJ2-1; size: NA; V: TRBV10-2; D: NA; DNA: TGCGCCAGCAACCTATACAATGAGCAGTTCTTC; CDR3: CASNLYNEQFF
J: TRBJ2-3; size: NA; V: TRBV5-6; D: TRBD2; DNA: TGTGCCAGCAGCTTCGGACTAGCGGGAGCCACAGATACGCAGTATTTT; CDR3: CASSFGLAGATDTQYF
J: TRBJ1-2; size: few; V: TRBV5-1; D: NA; DNA: TGCGCCAGCAGCTTAACAGGTCGTGGCTACACCTTC; CDR3: CASSLTGRGYTF
J: TRBJ2-1; size: once; V: TRBV10-1; D: NA; DNA: TGCGCCAGCAGCCAAGTTGGAATCTACAATGAGCAGTTCTTC; CDR3: CASSQVGIYNEQFF
J: TRBJ1-2; size: NA; V: TRBV6-6; D: NA; DNA: TGTGCCAGCAGTCGGGACGTCGGCCCTAGTGGCTACACCTTC; CDR3: CASSRDVGPSGYTF
J: TRBJ2-1; size: NA; V: TRBV7-2; D: NA; DNA: TGTGCCAGCAGCTTAGCCAATGAGCAGTTCTTC; CDR3: CASSLANEQFF
J: TRBJ2-7; size: NA; V: TRBV5-1; D: NA; DNA: TGCGCCAGCAGCCTAGGGAGGCAGGGTGGGGAGCAGTACTTC; CDR3: CASSLGRQGGEQYF
J: TRBJ2-3; size: NA; V: TRBV18; D: NA; DNA: TGTGCCAGCTCACCACCCCGGCCAGCAGATACGCAGTATTTT; CDR3: CASSPPRPADTQYF
J: TRBJ2-2; size: NA; V: TRBV29-1; D: NA; DNA: TGCAGCGTTGGTAGCACCGGGGAGCTGTTTTTT; CDR3: CSVGSTGELFF
J: TRBJ1-5; size: NA; V: TRBV28; D: NA; DNA: TGTGCCAGCAGAGCCGTCTTTCAGGGTCAGATGCAGCCCCAGCATTTT; CDR3: CASRAVFQGQMQPQHF
J: TRBJ2-7; size: once; V: TRBV5-5; D: NA; DNA: TGTGCCAGCAGCTTGAATTACGAGCAGTACTTC; CDR3: CASSLNYEQYF
J: TRBJ2-7; size: NA; V: TRBV7-9; D: TRBD2; DNA: TGTGCCAGCAGCCCGGGACTAGAGTCTCACGAGCAGTACTTC; CDR3: CASSPGLESHEQYF
J: TRBJ2-2; size: NA; V: TRBV18; D: NA; DNA: TGTGCCAGCTCACTCGCGGGCAGCACCGGGGAGCTGTTTTTT; CDR3: CASSLAGSTGELFF
J: TRBJ2-3; size: NA; V: TRBV18; D: NA; DNA: TGTGCCAGCTCACCACAGCGAGGTGATACGCAGTATTTT; CDR3: CASSPQRGDTQYF
J: TRBJ1-5; size: NA; V: TRBV7-8; D: NA; DNA: TGTGCCAGCAGCTTAGATCTGGGGGCCTCCGAGCCCCAGCATTTT; CDR3: CASSLDLGASEPQHF
J: TRBJ2-7; size: NA; V: TRBV19; D: TRBD2; DNA: TGTGCCAGGACCAACGGACTAGAAATCTACGAGCAGTACTTC; CDR3: CARTNGLEIYEQYF
J: TRBJ1-2; size: NA; V: TRBV6-1; D: NA; DNA: TGTGCCAGCAGTGAGCTGGGGGCGAGAGATAACTATGGCTACACCTTC; CDR3: CASSELGARDNYGYTF
J: TRBJ1-1; size: once; V: TRBV6-1; D: NA; DNA: TGTGCCAGCAGGCCCGGGTCCCAGAACACTGAAGCTTTCTTT; CDR3: CASRPGSQNTEAFF
J: TRBJ1-5; size: NA; V: TRBV5-1; D: NA; DNA: TGCGCCAGCAGCTTGGGGAACGATCAGCCCCAGCATTTT; CDR3: CASSLGNDQPQHF
J: TRBJ1-1; size: NA; V: TRBV5-1; D: TRBD1; DNA: TGCGCCAGCAGCACCGGGACAGGGGGCTCTGAAGCTTTCTTT; CDR3: CASSTGTGGSEAFF
J: TRBJ2-1; size: NA; V: TRBV7-6; D: NA; DNA: TGTGCCAGCAGCTTCCTAGCGTCGTCCTACAATGAGCAGTTCTTC; CDR3: CASSFLASSYNEQFF
J: TRBJ2-3; size: NA; V: TRBV5-1; D: TRBD2; DNA: TGCGCCAGCAGCGAACCCGGGGGGACAGATACGCAGTATTTT; CDR3: CASSEPGGTDTQYF
J: TRBJ2-1; size: NA; V: TRBV5-1; D: NA; DNA: TGCGCCAGCAGCTTGGATCAGGGCTCCAATGAGCAGTTCTTC; CDR3: CASSLDQGSNEQFF
J: TRBJ2-5; size: NA; V: TRBV5-1; D: NA; DNA: TGCGCCAGCAGCGGGGAGGCGGGAGAGACCCAGTACTTC; CDR3: CASSGEAGETQYF
J: TRBJ2-7; size: NA; V: TRBV11-2; D: NA; DNA: TGTGCCAGCAGCTTAGGCACGGGCTACGAGCAGTACTTC; CDR3: CASSLGTGYEQYF
J: TRBJ1-1; size: NA; V: TRBV20-1; D: NA; DNA: TGCAGACTAGGAGTCACTGAAGCTTTCTTT; CDR3: CRLGVTEAFF
J: TRBJ2-3; size: NA; V: TRBV27; D: TRBD2; DNA: TGTGCCAGCAGTTTCACGGGGGGTGGAACAGATACGCAGTATTTT; CDR3: CASSFTGGGTDTQYF
J: TRBJ2-6; size: NA; V: TRBV5-1; D: NA; DNA: TGCGCCAGTTCCGCCGGGGACAATATCGGTTCTGGGGCCAACGTCCTGACTTTC; CDR3: CASSAGDNIGSGANVLTF
J: TRBJ1-2; size: NA; V: TRBV19; D: NA; DNA: TGTGCCAGTAGGAGCCCAGTACTTACCCGAAGCTATGGCTACACCTTC; CDR3: CASRSPVLTRSYGYTF
J: TRBJ2-7; size: once; V: TRBV6-6; D: TRBD2; DNA: TGTGCCAGCAGCCGCGAGCTAGCGGGAGGGAACGAGCAGTACTTC; CDR3: CASSRELAGGNEQYF
J: TRBJ2-7; size: NA; V: TRBV18; D: NA; DNA: TGTGCCAGCTCACCGGACAGTTTCGGCTCCTACGAGCAGTACTTC; CDR3: CASSPDSFGSYEQYF
J: TRBJ1-3; size: NA; V: TRBV20-1; D: NA; DNA: TGCAGTGTCCACTCTGGAAACACCATATATTTT; CDR3: CSVHSGNTIYF
J: TRBJ2-2; size: NA; V: TRBV11-3; D: NA; DNA: TGTGCCAGCAGCTCCACTACCACCGGGGAGCTGTTTTTT; CDR3: CASSSTTTGELFF
J: TRBJ2-2; size: NA; V: TRBV15; D: NA; DNA: TGTGCCACCAGCAGAACCTACGGGGAGCTGTTTTTT; CDR3: CATSRTYGELFF
J: TRBJ1-3; size: NA; V: TRBV7-2; D: TRBD1; DNA: TGTGCCAGCAGCTCAGGGGGCGCGGGAAACACCATATATTTT; CDR3: CASSSGGAGNTIYF
J: TRBJ2-1; size: once; V: TRBV19; D: NA; DNA: TGTGCCAGTACCTCAGCGGCGGTGGACAATGAGCAGTTCTTC; CDR3: CASTSAAVDNEQFF
J: TRBJ2-7; size: NA; V: TRBV7-2; D: NA; DNA: TGTGCCAGCAGCCTCAGTGGTTGGTACGAGCAGTACTTC; CDR3: CASSLSGWYEQYF
J: TRBJ2-1; size: NA; V: TRBV6-5; D: NA; DNA: TGTGCCAGCAGTAAGGGCCAAAAATCCTACAATGAGCAGTTCTTC; CDR3: CASSKGQKSYNEQFF
J: TRBJ1-5; size: NA; V: TRBV7-8; D: NA; DNA: TGTGCCAGCAGCTTACAAGAGAACCAGCCCCAGCATTTT; CDR3: CASSLQENQPQHF
J: TRBJ1-1; size: NA; V: TRBV27; D: NA; DNA: TGTGCCAGCAGAGCGGGGCGGGTAAACACTGAAGCTTTCTTT; CDR3: CASRAGRVNTEAFF
J: TRBJ2-5; size: NA; V: TRBV6-1; D: NA; DNA: TGTGCCAGCAGTGAAGCCTGGGGCTCCCCAAGGGGACAAGAGACCCAGTACTTC; CDR3: CASSEAWGSPRGQETQYF
J: TRBJ2-7; size: NA; V: TRBV5-1; D: NA; DNA: TGCGCCAGCAGCCCTGTGGTAGGGGGCTACGAGCAGTACTTC; CDR3: CASSPVVGGYEQYF
J: TRBJ2-1; size: NA; V: TRBV5-1; D: TRBD2; DNA: TGCGCCAGCACTGGACTAGCGCTCTCCTACAATGAGCAGTTCTTC; CDR3: CASTGLALSYNEQFF
J: TRBJ2-2; size: NA; V: TRBV6-5; D: NA; DNA: TGTGCCAGCAGTTACTTTTTGCTCACCGGGGAGCTGTTTTTT; CDR3: CASSYFLLTGELFF
J: TRBJ2-1; size: NA; V: TRBV27; D: TRBD2; DNA: TGTGCCAGCAGTTTGAGATCGCGGGAGAGCTCCTACAATGAGCAGTTCTTC; CDR3: CASSLRSRESSYNEQFF